The next 23 T cell receptor beta chains were all read from a single sample in a study of T cell responses to AZD1222 COVID-19 vaccine. The protocol was immunoSEQ multiplex PCR, while the TCRdb copy is restricted to in-frame clones and leaves out a portion. Of 150,000 to 200,000 clones detected, 87% appear once; the ten largest clones hold approximately 2.7%. The sequencing used peripheral blood, collected on day 0 of MenACWY control vaccination. The receptors come from an adult in good health.

This chain links TRBV3-1 (or the pseudogene TRBV3-2) with TRBJ1-2; D may be TRBD1 (5 bases). CDR1 and CDR2 from the germline V gene are LGHDT and YNNKEL (reference sequence). The ends were cut back, 4 bases at V and 3 bases at J, with 15 bases in the middle. The CDR3 totals 15 residues. The CDR3 region is CASSRAGQGDYGYTF. The CDR3, as DNA: TGTGCCAGCAGCCGAGCCGGACAAGGAGACTATGGCTACACCTTC.

This chain links TRBV6-2 or TRBV6-3 with TRBJ2-1, with D perhaps given as TRBD1 or TRBD2 (5 bases each). The CDR3 consists of 13 residues. Trimming took off 4 bases at V and 6 bases at J, with 10 bases between the two ends. The germline V gene encodes CDR1 MNHEY and CDR2 SVGEGT. The CDR3 nucleotides read TGTGCCAGCAGTTGGTGGGGGATCAATGAGCAGTTCTTC. The encoded protein is CASSWWGINEQFF.

The V call is TRBV19, the J call TRBJ1-1; D is ambiguous. The V gene lost 1 base and the J gene lost 1 base, with 7 bases spanning the gap. This CDR3 region has 14 residues. Germline assignment: CDR1 LNHDA and CDR2 SQIVND (reference sequence). This CDR3 is CASSIGRGNTEAFF. The CDR3, as DNA: TGTGCCAGTAGTATAGGCCGGGGGAACACTGAAGCTTTCTTT.

This clone has only a few counts. This rearrangement joins TRBV19 to TRBJ1-5; possibly TRBD1 for D (6 bases). V lost 4 bases, J lost 4 bases, and 14 bases lay in between. Germline V CDR1 and CDR2: LNHDA, SQIVND (reference sequence). This CDR3 has 15 residues. The DNA for the CDR3 is TGTGCCAGTAGTACCACAGGGATTACGAATCAGCCCCAGCATTTT. This encodes CASSTTGITNQPQHF.

This chain links TRBV9 with TRBJ2-1; D possibly uses TRBD1 or TRBD2 (5 bases each). The CDR3 length is 13 residues. Germline CDR1 reads SGDLS; CDR2 reads YYNGEE. Trimming pared 3 bases from V and 8 bases from J, leaving 12 bases between. CDR3 sequence: CASSAPLGDEQFF. CDR3 coding DNA: TGTGCCAGCAGCGCCCCGTTGGGGGATGAGCAGTTCTTC.

The rearrangement joins TRBV6-5 to TRBJ1-1, with a possible D match to TRBD1 (5 bases). Looked up from germline, CDR1 is MNHEY and CDR2 is SVGAGI. Trimming left V 2 bases short and J 2 bases short, with 9 bases between. The CDR3 length is 14 residues. The DNA of the CDR3 is TGTGCCAGCAGTTACGTCGACAGCAACACTGAAGCTTTCTTT. Its translation: CASSYVDSNTEAFF.

The chain combines TRBV9 with TRBJ2-5; possibly TRBD1 for D (6 bases). CDR1 and CDR2 from the germline V gene are SGDLS and YYNGEE. The V end lost 3 bases, the J end lost 0 bases, and 9 bases lay between the germline ends. This CDR3 contains 14 residues. The CDR3 loop reads CASSAGDNQETQYF. The DNA of the CDR3 is TGTGCCAGCAGCGCCGGGGACAACCAAGAGACCCAGTACTTC.

The genes are TRBV30 and TRBJ2-2; D remains unclear. The germline CDR1 and CDR2 sequences are GTSNPN and SVGIG (reference sequence). V was trimmed by 2 bases and J by 5 bases, leaving 9 bases between them. This CDR3 comprises 13 residues. The CDR3 protein is CAWSNGHTGELFF. CDR3 DNA sequence: TGTGCCTGGAGTAACGGGCATACCGGGGAGCTGTTTTTT.

J is TRBJ1-1 and V is TRBV5-1; a weak D match, TRBD1 (6 bases). The CDR3 contains 15 residues. The V gene's germline CDR1 is SGHRS and CDR2 YFSETQ. Trimming removed 4 bases from V and 0 bases from J, with 13 bases in between. The CDR3 loop is CASSPDRPMNTEAFF. CDR3 DNA: TGCGCCAGCAGCCCGGACAGACCGATGAACACTGAAGCTTTCTTT.

A remark on this clone: At one of its ends the junction is not consistent with the germline gene, which may arise from a read error. The chain recombines TRBV2 with TRBJ1-3, with D unclear. The CDR3 runs to 14 residues. Looked up from germline, CDR1 is SNHLY and CDR2 is FYNNEI. CDR3: CASSEGRNPGRGVF. As DNA, the CDR3 is TGTGCCAGCAGTGAAGGTCGAAATCCGGGCCGTGGGGTTTTT.

The rearrangement uses TRBV13 and TRBJ2-1; D is ambiguous. Trimming removed 5 bases at V and 9 bases at J, with 11 bases between. Germline CDR1 and CDR2: PRHDT and FYEKMQ (reference sequence). The CDR3 spans 12 residues. This CDR3 is CASSVSRGEQFF. The CDR3, as DNA: TGTGCCAGCAGCGTATCTAGAGGTGAGCAGTTCTTC.

V and J are TRBV6-2 or TRBV6-3 and TRBJ2-7; D uncertain. Per the germline V gene, CDR1 is MNHEY and CDR2 is SVGEGT. CDR3 size: 16 residues. V dropped 0 bases and J dropped 3 bases, with 15 bases sitting between them. CDR3 sequence reads: CASSYSSVGSLYEQYF. CDR3 nucleotides: TGTGCCAGCAGTTACTCTTCGGTGGGATCCCTCTACGAGCAGTACTTC.

The V and J genes are TRBV5-1 and TRBJ1-6, with no clear D. This CDR3 spans 13 amino acids. Per germline, CDR1 SGHRS and CDR2 YFSETQ. The V end was cut by 0 bases, the J end by 14 bases, with 12 bases between. CDR3 residues: CASSLEDFGTLHF. CDR3 sequence (DNA): TGCGCCAGCAGCTTGGAGGATTTCGGGACCCTCCACTTT. Full variable domain (outside the CDR3, taken from reference TRBV5-1 and TRBJ1-6): KAGVTQTPRYLIKTRGQQVTLSCSPISGHRSVSWYQQTPGQGLQFLFEYFSETQRNKGNFPGRFSGRQFSNSRSEMNVSTLELGDSALYLCASSLEDFGTLHFGNGTRLTVT.

J is TRBJ2-1 and V is TRBV29-1; no firm D call. The CDR3 sequence is 14 residues long. Trimming shortened V by 1 base and J by 3 bases, and 10 bases separated the two germline ends. Germline CDR1 SQVTM, CDR2 ANQGSEA. CDR3 sequence reads: CSVEALHNYNEQFF. In DNA, the CDR3 is TGCAGCGTTGAAGCTCTGCATAACTACAATGAGCAGTTCTTC.

The rearrangement joins TRBV27 to TRBJ2-7; 9 bases are shared with TRBD2. V lost 2 bases and J lost 7; bases outside the gene matches: 6. This CDR3 contains 14 residues. CDR1 is MNHEY and CDR2 is SMNVEV in the germline V gene (reference sequence). Here the CDR3 reads CASSLSRGRGEQYF. CDR3 DNA: TGTGCCAGCAGTTTAAGTCGCGGGAGGGGGGAGCAGTACTTC.

V and J are TRBV30 and TRBJ2-2; 10 positions agree with TRBD2. The length of the CDR3 is 16 residues. The junction had 14 bases not matched to a gene; V was cut back by 7 bases and J by 6 bases. Germline values: CDR1 GTSNPN, CDR2 SVGIG (reference sequence). CDR3 sequence: CASTTSGGALAGELFF. The CDR3 nucleotides are TGTGCCTCCACCACAAGCGGGGGGGCCTTGGCCGGGGAGCTGTTTTTT.

This chain links TRBV28 with TRBJ2-1, with a weak D call TRBD2 (5 bases). The CDR3 spans 16 residues. From germline, CDR1 is MDHEN and CDR2 SYDVKM. V was cut by 3 bases and J by 2 bases, with 14 bases left in between. CDR3 nucleotide sequence: TGTGCCAGCAGTTTCCCAGCGGTGGGTCCCTACAATGAGCAGTTCTTC. The encoded protein is CASSFPAVGPYNEQFF.

The chain joins TRBV19 to TRBJ2-6; the match to TRBD1 covers 8 bases. V lost 6 bases and J lost 3; bases outside the gene matches: 7. The CDR3 spans 16 residues. The germline CDR1 and CDR2 sequences are LNHDA and SQIVND (reference sequence). The CDR3: CASSRTGSFGANVLTF. CDR3 coding DNA: TGTGCCAGTAGCAGGACAGGGAGTTTTGGGGCCAACGTCCTGACTTTC. The full variable domain, completed using reference TRBV19 and TRBJ2-6, is DGGITQSPKYLFRKEGQNVTLSCEQNLNHDAMYWYRQDPGQGLRLIYYSQIVNDFQKGDIAEGYSVSREKKESFPLTVTSAQKNPTAFYLCASSRTGSFGANVLTFGAGSRLTVL.

The V gene is TRBV12-3 or TRBV12-4, the J gene TRBJ1-1; TRBD1 is a possible D gene (6 bases). There are 13 residues in the CDR3. V dropped 7 bases and J dropped 8 bases, with 17 bases sitting between them. The CDR3 loop reads CASNSARTGEAFF. In nucleotides, the CDR3 is TGTGCCAGCAACTCAGCCCGTACAGGGGAAGCTTTCTTT.

V usage is TRBV6-5 and J usage is TRBJ2-6; a weak D match, TRBD2 (5 bases). Between the trimmed V and J ends, which lost 2 bases and 0 bases, there was a span of 8 bases. The CDR3 covers 16 residues. The germline V gene has CDR1 MNHEY and CDR2 SVGAGI. The CDR3 coding sequence is TGTGCCAGCAGTTACCCGGGGAGCTCTGGGGCCAACGTCCTGACTTTC. Its protein product is CASSYPGSSGANVLTF.

This chain connects TRBV2 to TRBJ1-4; no clear D gene. This CDR3 has 13 amino acids. Trimming shortened V by 6 bases and J by 2 bases, and 7 bases separated the two germline ends. Looked up from germline, CDR1 is SNHLY and CDR2 is FYNNEI. Written as DNA, the CDR3 is TGTGCCAGCAGGAGGAGTACTAATGAAAAACTGTTTTTT. Translating gives CASRRSTNEKLFF.

The V and J genes are TRBV2 and TRBJ1-1; the D is unclear. Trimming took 6 bases from V and 5 from J, leaving 19 bases between them. Germline CDR1 SNHLY, CDR2 FYNNEI. CDR3 length: 15 residues. CDR3 sequence reads: CASRGIGGESTEAFF. CDR3 nucleotides: TGTGCCAGCAGGGGGATCGGTGGGGAGAGTACTGAAGCTTTCTTT.

V usage is TRBV14 and J usage is TRBJ2-5; possible D gene TRBD1, 6 bases. V was shortened by 5 bases and J by 3 bases, with 22 bases between the two germline ends. The CDR3 sequence is 17 residues long. Germline V gives CDR1 SGHDN, CDR2 FVKESK. For the CDR3, the DNA is TGTGCCAGCAGCTACGGACTTGGGGGCAGGTTTGAAGAGACCCAGTACTTC. It specifies CASSYGLGGRFEETQYF.